The rows below give T cell receptor beta chains drawn from one sample of a study of blood T cell repertoires in COVID-19. The table came from immunoSEQ multiplex PCR; TCRdb's copy has only in-frame clones and leaves some out. The sample contains around 290,000 clones, roughly 89% of which appear only once. Sequencing input: PBMCs or T cells enriched from blood (not recorded which). Receptor source: a woman in her 40s who had recovered from COVID-19. The CDR3 runs from the conserved cysteine through the conserved F or W. A D gene is named only where the DNA matches it firmly. Size tells how often a clone was seen (once, few, many) or the class of an expanded clone, and some rows leave it out.

V,J,D,size,DNA,CDR3
TRBV5-1,TRBJ2-3,-,-,TGCGCCAGCAGCTTGCGCGGGGCAGATACGCAGTATTTT,CASSLRGADTQYF
TRBV3-1/TRBV3-2,TRBJ2-7,TRBD1,-,TGTGCCAGCAGCCACTCCCGACAGGGGCTCGGCGAGCAGTACTTC,CASSHSRQGLGEQYF
TRBV4-3,TRBJ1-2,-,-,TGCGCCAGCAGCCAAACCCTCGGGGGAAGAGGGGGCTACACCTTC,CASSQTLGGRGGYTF
TRBV21-1,TRBJ1-1,-,-,TGTGCCAGCAGCGCAGCCGGGACAGCGAACACTGAAGCTTTCTTT,CASSAAGTANTEAFF
TRBV5-4,TRBJ2-1,TRBD2,-,TGTGCCAGCAGCTTCAGACTAGCGGGAGGGCTTGGGGATGAGCAGTTCTTC,CASSFRLAGGLGDEQFF
TRBV3-1/TRBV3-2,TRBJ2-3,-,once,TGTGCCAGCAGAGCAAGCACAGATACGCAGTATTTT,CASRASTDTQYF
TRBV5-1,TRBJ2-3,-,-,TGCGCCAGCAGACTTAAGGGGCCCACAGATACGCAGTATTTT,CASRLKGPTDTQYF
TRBV19,TRBJ1-3,TRBD1,-,TGTGCCAGTATCGATCCCACGGGGTATACAACAAGGACAGGCTCTGGAAACACCATATATTTT,CASIDPTGYTTRTGSGNTIYF
TRBV27,TRBJ1-2,-,-,TGTGCCAGCAGTTCTCGACAGGAAAGAGCTAACTATGGCTACACCTTC,CASSSRQERANYGYTF
TRBV3-1/TRBV3-2,TRBJ2-5,-,-,TGTGCCAGCAGCCAAGACGGGAATTATGAGACCCAGTACTTC,CASSQDGNYETQYF
TRBV11-2,TRBJ2-2,TRBD2,few,TGTGCCAGCAGCTTAGCGACTAGCGGGAGGGCCATCACCGGGGAGCTGTTTTTT,CASSLATSGRAITGELFF
TRBV7-2,TRBJ2-7,TRBD2,-,TGTGCCAGCAGCTTAGCACTAGCGGGCTACGAGCAGTACTTC,CASSLALAGYEQYF
TRBV28,TRBJ1-3,-,-,TGTGCCAGCAGCGCCCCTAAGGGGCCAACTGGAAACACCATATATTTT,CASSAPKGPTGNTIYF
TRBV11-2,TRBJ1-1,-,-,TGTGCCAGCAGCTTCTTCGGTCTGGTTGGAGCTTTCTTT,CASSFFGLVGAFF
TRBV5-1,TRBJ2-1,-,once,TGCGCCAGCAGCCACAGGGGAGGCAACTACAATGAGCAGTTCTTC,CASSHRGGNYNEQFF
TRBV28,TRBJ2-6,-,-,TGTGCCAGCAGGAACACCTTCGCTGGGGCCAACGTCCTGACTTTC,CASRNTFAGANVLTF
TRBV10-1,TRBJ2-1,-,-,TGCGCCAGCAGTGAAAGACAGTTCAATGAGCAGTTCTTC,CASSERQFNEQFF
TRBV20-1,TRBJ1-1,-,-,TGCAGTGTAGCTGAAGCTTTCTTT,CSVAEAFF
TRBV3-1/TRBV3-2,TRBJ1-4,-,-,TGTGCCAGCAGCCAAGGCAGCGGGTCTAGGTCTAATGAAAAACTGTTTTTT,CASSQGSGSRSNEKLFF
TRBV23-1,TRBJ1-2,-,-,TGCGCCAGCAAACCTTCTCTAACCTCTGCCTATGGCTACACCTTC,CASKPSLTSAYGYTF
TRBV10-3,TRBJ1-2,-,-,TGTGCCATCAGTGAGTCAGTAGAGGGAGGCTATGGCTACACCTTC,CAISESVEGGYGYTF
TRBV9,TRBJ2-1,TRBD2,-,TGTGCCAGCAGTGGGAAAGGGAACCGCGGGGGTCGCTCCTACAATGAGCAGTTCTTC,CASSGKGNRGGRSYNEQFF